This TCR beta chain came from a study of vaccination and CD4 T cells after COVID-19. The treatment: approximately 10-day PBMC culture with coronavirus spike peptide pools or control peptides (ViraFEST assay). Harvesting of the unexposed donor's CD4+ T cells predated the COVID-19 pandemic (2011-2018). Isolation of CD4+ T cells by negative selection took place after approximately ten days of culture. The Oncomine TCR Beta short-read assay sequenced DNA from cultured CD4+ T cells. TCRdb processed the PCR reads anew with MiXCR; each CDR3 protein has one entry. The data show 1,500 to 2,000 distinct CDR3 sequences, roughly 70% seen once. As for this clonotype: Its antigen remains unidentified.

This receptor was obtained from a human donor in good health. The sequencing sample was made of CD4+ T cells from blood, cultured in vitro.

The CDR3 DNA is TGTGCCAAAAGTGTAGGCTGGGACTACACAGATACGCAGTATTTT. Translated, it gives CAKSVGWDYTDTQYF. The rearrangement joins TRBV19 to TRBJ2-3; 7 bases are shared with TRBD2. Trimming took 10 bases from V and 2 from J; bases not matched to a gene: 12. The CDR3 runs to 15 residues. Germline CDR1 reads LNHDA; CDR2 reads SQIVND (reference sequence).